Listed below are T cell receptor beta chains from one sample, sequenced in a study of blood T cell repertoires in COVID-19. The data were produced by immunoSEQ multiplex PCR, yet TCRdb's version contains in-frame clones alone and is incomplete. The sample shows some 220,000 clones, 70% to 90% of them seen only once. What was sequenced was peripheral blood. The source of these receptors is a woman aged 18-30 years who had recovered from COVID-19. Each CDR3 is given without its conserved first and last residue.

J gene | V gene | CDR3 protein
TRBJ1-5 | TRBV20-1 | SASDGGPNQPQH
TRBJ1-1 | TRBV3-1/TRBV3-2 | ASSQGLGTGGRRAF
TRBJ1-2 | TRBV5-1 | ASSLDLRLGYT
TRBJ2-1 | TRBV9 | ASSVGLADYNEQF
TRBJ2-3 | TRBV19 | ASSTHRGQEDTQY
TRBJ2-1 | TRBV14 | ASSQVVGLAAYNEQF
TRBJ1-2 | TRBV4-2 | ASSQTDYGQWFYGYT
TRBJ2-1 | TRBV9 | ASSVSGSHYNEQF
TRBJ2-2 | TRBV3-1/TRBV3-2 | ASREGGGHTGELF
TRBJ1-5 | TRBV29-1 | SVAGNSNQPQH
TRBJ2-7 | TRBV10-3 | AISEAGGATYEQY
TRBJ1-6 | TRBV7-8 | ASSRDSQALH
TRBJ1-3 | TRBV9 | ASSVEAADGNTIY
TRBJ1-2 | TRBV6-5 | ASSYSLSGTDYGYT
TRBJ1-2 | TRBV9 | ASSVQGYGYT
TRBJ2-7 | TRBV2 | ASRAGGLAGVREQY
TRBJ2-3 | TRBV6-5 | ASSYSTTSTDTQY
TRBJ2-5 | TRBV20-1 | SASPIAGGQETQY
TRBJ1-3 | TRBV27 | ASRSGFSGNTIY
TRBJ1-2 | TRBV27 | ASSFGQQYGYT
TRBJ2-7 | TRBV12-5 | ASVQTSGSYEQY
TRBJ1-1 | TRBV24-1 | ATSDSTRQGAGNTEAF
TRBJ2-3 | TRBV28 | ASHPSLADTQY
TRBJ1-1 | TRBV27 | ASSFLGQGGTEAF
TRBJ2-7 | TRBV5-1 | ASRETGWNEQY
TRBJ2-6 | TRBV7-9 | ASSPTRLAGSSGANVLT
TRBJ1-2 | TRBV7-9 | ASNSPSGYGYT
TRBJ2-1 | TRBV4-1 | ASSQQGYPGGDEQF
TRBJ2-3 | TRBV5-6 | ASSPGLATQY
TRBJ2-1 | TRBV29-1 | SPGTGFGEQF
TRBJ2-7 | TRBV13 | ASSLGQGGFYEQY
TRBJ2-3 | TRBV6-6 | ASSSPGRIGTDTQY
TRBJ1-2 | TRBV4-3 | ASSLDQGIDRST
TRBJ2-7 | TRBV5-5 | ASSYPSDEQY
TRBJ1-2 | TRBV7-9 | ASSPTGPYGYT
TRBJ2-2 | TRBV25-1 | ASSQWTGNTGELF
TRBJ1-2 | TRBV6-5 | ASRPGTGSYGYT
TRBJ2-1 | TRBV12-5 | ASGLGQGLSSYNEQF
TRBJ1-1 | TRBV25-1 | ASYRGAEAF
TRBJ1-1 | TRBV2 | ASSELATIMNTEAF
TRBJ2-2 | TRBV9 | ASSVARLGGSGELF
TRBJ2-1 | TRBV24-1 | ATSEPPGTGKVHEQF
TRBJ2-7 | TRBV3-1/TRBV3-2 | ASSQVVGVGRELYEQY
TRBJ1-2 | TRBV28 | ASSLQGTGYT
TRBJ1-1 | TRBV5-4 | ASSPLGQVEASF
TRBJ2-7 | TRBV7-2 | ASSFPGTSYEQY
TRBJ1-2 | TRBV6-5 | ASSYLPGADGYT
TRBJ1-1 | TRBV11-3 | ASSLAEGTNTEAF
TRBJ2-7 | TRBV19 | ASSIQAGEYEQY
TRBJ2-4 | TRBV5-1 | ASSYVPGQGNIQY
TRBJ2-7 | TRBV3-1/TRBV3-2 | ASNHGRLGEQY
TRBJ1-1 | TRBV7-2 | ASSLNAGNTEAF
TRBJ1-2 | TRBV25-1 | ASSELQGSHGYT
TRBJ2-5 | TRBV7-9 | ASSFGQVETQY
TRBJ1-4 | TRBV5-1 | ASSSRTRGTNEKLF
TRBJ2-2 | TRBV29-1 | SVGTSGRTYTGELF
TRBJ1-2 | TRBV24-1 | ATSDSQAEQGYGYT